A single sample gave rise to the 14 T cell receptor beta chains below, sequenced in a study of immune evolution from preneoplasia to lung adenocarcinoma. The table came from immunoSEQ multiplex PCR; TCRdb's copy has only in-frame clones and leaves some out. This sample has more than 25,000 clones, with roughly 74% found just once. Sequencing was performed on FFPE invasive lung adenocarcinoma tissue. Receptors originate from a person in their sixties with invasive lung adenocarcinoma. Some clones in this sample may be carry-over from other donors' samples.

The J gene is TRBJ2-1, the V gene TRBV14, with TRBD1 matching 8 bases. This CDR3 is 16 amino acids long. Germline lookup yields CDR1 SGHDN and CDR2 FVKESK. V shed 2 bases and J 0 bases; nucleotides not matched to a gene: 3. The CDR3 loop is CASSQSGGYSYNEQFF. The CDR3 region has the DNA TGTGCCAGCAGCCAATCAGGGGGCTACTCCTACAATGAGCAGTTCTTC. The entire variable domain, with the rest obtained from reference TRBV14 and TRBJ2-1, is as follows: EAGVTQFPSHSVIEKGQTVTLRCDPISGHDNLYWYRRVMGKEIKFLLHFVKESKQDESGMPNNRFLAERTGGTYSTLKVQPAELEDSGVYFCASSQSGGYSYNEQFFGPGTRLTVL.

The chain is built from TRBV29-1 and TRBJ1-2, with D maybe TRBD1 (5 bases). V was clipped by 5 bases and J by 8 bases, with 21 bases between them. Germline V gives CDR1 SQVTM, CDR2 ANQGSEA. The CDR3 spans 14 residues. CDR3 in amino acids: CSVPPPGPYGGYTF. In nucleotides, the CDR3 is TGCAGCGTTCCCCCCCCGGGGCCATATGGAGGCTACACCTTC.

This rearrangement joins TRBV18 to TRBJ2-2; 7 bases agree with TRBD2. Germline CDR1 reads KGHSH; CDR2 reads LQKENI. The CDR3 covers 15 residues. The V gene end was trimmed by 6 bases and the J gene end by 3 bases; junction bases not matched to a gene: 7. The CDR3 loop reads CASSPRESDTGELFF. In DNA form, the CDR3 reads TGTGCCAGCTCCCCGCGGGAGAGTGACACCGGGGAGCTGTTTTTT.

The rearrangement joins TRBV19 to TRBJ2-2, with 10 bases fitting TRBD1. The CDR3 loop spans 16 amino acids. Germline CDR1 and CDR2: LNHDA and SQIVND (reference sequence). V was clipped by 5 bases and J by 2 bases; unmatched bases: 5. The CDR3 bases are TGTGCCAGTAGTCGCGGGACAGGGGTAAACACCGGGGAGCTGTTTTTT. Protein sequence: CASSRGTGVNTGELFF.

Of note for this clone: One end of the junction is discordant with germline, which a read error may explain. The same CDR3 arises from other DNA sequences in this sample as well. The CDR3 protein is CASSFGGRGGHTQYF. CDR3 sequence (DNA): TGTGCCAGCAGCTTCGGGGGCCGTGGGGGGCATACACAGTATTTT. This rearrangement joins TRBV7-9 to TRBJ2-3; D possibly matches TRBD1 or TRBD2 (6 bases each). The germline gives CDR1 SEHNR, CDR2 FQNEAQ (reference sequence). The CDR3 runs to 15 residues.

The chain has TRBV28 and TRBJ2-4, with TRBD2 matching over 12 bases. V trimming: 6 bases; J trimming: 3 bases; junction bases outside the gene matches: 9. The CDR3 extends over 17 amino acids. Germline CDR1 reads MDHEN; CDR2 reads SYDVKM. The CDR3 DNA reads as TGTGCCAGCAGCCTTCCTAGCGGGAGGGCCGTCAAAAACATTCAGTACTTC. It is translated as CASSLPSGRAVKNIQYF.

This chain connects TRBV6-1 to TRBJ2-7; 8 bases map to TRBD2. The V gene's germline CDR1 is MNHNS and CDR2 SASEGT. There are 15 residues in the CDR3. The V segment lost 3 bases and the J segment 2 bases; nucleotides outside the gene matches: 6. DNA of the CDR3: TGTGCCAGCAGTGAGGAAGCGGGAGCCACCTACGAGCAGTACTTC. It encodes CASSEEAGATYEQYF.

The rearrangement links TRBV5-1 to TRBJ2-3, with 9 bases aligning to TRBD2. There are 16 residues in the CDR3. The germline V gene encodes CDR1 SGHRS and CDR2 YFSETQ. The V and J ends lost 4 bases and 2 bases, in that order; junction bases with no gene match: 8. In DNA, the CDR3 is TGCGCCAGCAGCGCATTGACTAGCGGCGACACAGATACGCAGTATTTT. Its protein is CASSALTSGDTDTQYF.

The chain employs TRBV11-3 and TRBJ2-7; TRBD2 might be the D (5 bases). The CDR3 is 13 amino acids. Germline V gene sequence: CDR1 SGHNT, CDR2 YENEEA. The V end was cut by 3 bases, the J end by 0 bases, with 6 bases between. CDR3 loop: CASSFGDSYEQYF. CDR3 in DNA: TGTGCCAGCAGCTTCGGGGACTCCTACGAGCAGTACTTC.

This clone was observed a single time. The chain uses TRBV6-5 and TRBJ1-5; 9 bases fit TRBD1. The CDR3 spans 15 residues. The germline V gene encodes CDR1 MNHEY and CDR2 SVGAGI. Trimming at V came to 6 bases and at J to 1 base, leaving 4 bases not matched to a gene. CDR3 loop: CASRTGTGSNQPQHF. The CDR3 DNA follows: TGTGCCAGCAGGACCGGGACAGGGAGCAATCAGCCCCAGCATTTT.

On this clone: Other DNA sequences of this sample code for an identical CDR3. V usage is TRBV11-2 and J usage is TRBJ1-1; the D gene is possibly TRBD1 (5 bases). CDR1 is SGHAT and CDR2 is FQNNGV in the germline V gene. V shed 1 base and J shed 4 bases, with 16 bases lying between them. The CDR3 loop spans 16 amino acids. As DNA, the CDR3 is TGTGCCAGCAGCTTAGGGGGGAGCATTAGGGGCACTGAAGCTTTCTTT. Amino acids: CASSLGGSIRGTEAFF. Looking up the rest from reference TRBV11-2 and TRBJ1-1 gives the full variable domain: EAGVAQSPRYKIIEKRQSVAFWCNPISGHATLYWYQQILGQGPKLLIQFQNNGVVDDSQLPKDRFSAERLKGVDSTLKIQPAKLEDSAVYLCASSLGGSIRGTEAFFGQGTRLTVV.

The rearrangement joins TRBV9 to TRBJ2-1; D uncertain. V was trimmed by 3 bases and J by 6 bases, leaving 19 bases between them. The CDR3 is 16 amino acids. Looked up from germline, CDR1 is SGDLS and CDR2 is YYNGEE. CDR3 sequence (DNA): TGTGCCAGCAGCGCCACGGACCGGCCGTGGGGCAATGAGCAGTTCTTC. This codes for CASSATDRPWGNEQFF. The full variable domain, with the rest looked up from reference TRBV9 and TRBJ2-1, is DSGVTQTPKHLITATGQRVTLRCSPRSGDLSVYWYQQSLDQGLQFLIQYYNGEERAKGNILERFSAQQFPDLHSELNLSSLELGDSALYFCASSATDRPWGNEQFFGPGTRLTVL.

CDR3 loop: CASSATGDNYGYTF. CDR3 nucleotides: TGCGCCAGCAGCGCGACAGGGGATAACTATGGCTACACCTTC. This chain connects TRBV5-1 to TRBJ1-2; 8 bases agree with TRBD1. There are 14 residues in the CDR3. The ends lost 4 bases at V and 1 base at J; junction bases unmatched: 3. CDR1 and CDR2 from the germline V gene are SGHRS and YFSETQ.

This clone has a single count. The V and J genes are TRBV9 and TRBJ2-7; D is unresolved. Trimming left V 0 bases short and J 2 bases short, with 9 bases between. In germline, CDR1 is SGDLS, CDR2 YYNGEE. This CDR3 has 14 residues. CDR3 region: CASSVEGDAYEQYF. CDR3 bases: TGTGCCAGCAGCGTAGAAGGCGATGCCTACGAGCAGTACTTC.